This section outlines one T cell receptor (beta chain) sequence together with its context. Its antigen is still unknown. The data were produced by immunoSEQ multiplex PCR, yet TCRdb's version contains in-frame clones alone and is incomplete. The sample gives roughly 330,000 clones, about nine tenths of which show up once; approximately 1.2% is in the top ten. The approximately 120-subject validation cohort, separate from the roughly 700-subject first cohort, included the donors. These data come from a study of cytomegalovirus exposure and HLA in healthy donors. Overall study context: A later analysis reported the same platform for the 110 or so validation repertoires and the approximately 720 first-cohort repertoires.

General study findings and limits: A list of around 150 TCR beta chains associated with cytomegalovirus was given.

The sequence came from a woman aged 25-40 years in good health and CMV-seropositive. Sequencing was done on a sample of PBMCs.

The CDR3 coding sequence is TGCAGCGTTATCCAGGGCACAGATACGCAGTATTTT. Translating gives CSVIQGTDTQYF. The rearrangement joins TRBV29-1 to TRBJ2-3, with unresolved D. The V gene lost 5 bases and the J gene lost 1 base, with 7 bases spanning the gap. This CDR3 has 12 residues. CDR1 and CDR2 from the germline V gene are SQVTM and ANQGSEA.